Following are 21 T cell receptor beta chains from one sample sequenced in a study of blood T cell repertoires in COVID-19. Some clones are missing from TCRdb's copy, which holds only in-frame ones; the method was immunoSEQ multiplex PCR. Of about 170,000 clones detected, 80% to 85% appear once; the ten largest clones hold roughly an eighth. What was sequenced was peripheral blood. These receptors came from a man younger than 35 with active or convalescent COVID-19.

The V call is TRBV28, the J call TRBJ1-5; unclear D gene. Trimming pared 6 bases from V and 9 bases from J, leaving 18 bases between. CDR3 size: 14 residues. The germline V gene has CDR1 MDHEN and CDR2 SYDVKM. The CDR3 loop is CASSGTKGIRPQHF. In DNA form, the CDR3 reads TGTGCCAGCAGCGGAACTAAAGGAATTCGGCCCCAGCATTTT.

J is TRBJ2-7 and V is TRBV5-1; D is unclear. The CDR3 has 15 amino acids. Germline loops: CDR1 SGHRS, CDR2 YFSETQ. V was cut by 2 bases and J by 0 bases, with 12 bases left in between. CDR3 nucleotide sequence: TGCGCCAGCAGCTTAGGTCAGGATAGCTCCTACGAGCAGTACTTC. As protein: CASSLGQDSSYEQYF.

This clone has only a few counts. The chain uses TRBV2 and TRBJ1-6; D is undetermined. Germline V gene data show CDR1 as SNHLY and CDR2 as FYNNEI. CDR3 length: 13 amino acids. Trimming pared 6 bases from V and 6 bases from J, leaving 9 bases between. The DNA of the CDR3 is TGTGCCAGCAGAGTGAGGGCTAATTCACCCCTCCACTTT. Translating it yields CASRVRANSPLHF.

The CDR3 loop is CASRGQDYQPQHF. In DNA form, the CDR3 reads TGTGCCAGCAGAGGACAGGATTATCAGCCCCAGCATTTT. The J gene is TRBJ1-5, the V gene TRBV6-5; TRBD1 aligns across 7 bases. Germline V gives CDR1 MNHEY, CDR2 SVGAGI. The CDR3 extends over 13 amino acids. V was clipped by 6 bases and J by 5 bases; unmatched bases: 4.

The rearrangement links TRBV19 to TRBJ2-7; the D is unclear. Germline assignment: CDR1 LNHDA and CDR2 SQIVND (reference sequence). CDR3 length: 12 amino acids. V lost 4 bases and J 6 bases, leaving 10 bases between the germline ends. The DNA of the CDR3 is TGTGCCAGTAGTAGCAGGTCTGGCGAGCAGTACTTC. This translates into CASSSRSGEQYF.

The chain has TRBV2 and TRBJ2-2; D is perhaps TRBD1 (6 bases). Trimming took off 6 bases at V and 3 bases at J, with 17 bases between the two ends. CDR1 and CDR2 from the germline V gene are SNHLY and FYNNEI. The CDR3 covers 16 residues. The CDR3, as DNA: TGTGCCAGCAGGCCCAAGCCAGGGGTAGACACCGGGGAGCTGTTTTTT. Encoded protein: CASRPKPGVDTGELFF.

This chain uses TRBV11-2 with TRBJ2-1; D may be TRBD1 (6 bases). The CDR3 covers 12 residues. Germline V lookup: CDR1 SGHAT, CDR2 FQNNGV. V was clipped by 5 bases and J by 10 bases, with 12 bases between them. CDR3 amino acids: CASSKNRDEQFF. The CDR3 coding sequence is TGTGCCAGCAGCAAGAACAGGGACGAGCAGTTCTTC. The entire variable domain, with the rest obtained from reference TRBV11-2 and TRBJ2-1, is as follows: EAGVAQSPRYKIIEKRQSVAFWCNPISGHATLYWYQQILGQGPKLLIQFQNNGVVDDSQLPKDRFSAERLKGVDSTLKIQPAKLEDSAVYLCASSKNRDEQFFGPGTRLTVL.

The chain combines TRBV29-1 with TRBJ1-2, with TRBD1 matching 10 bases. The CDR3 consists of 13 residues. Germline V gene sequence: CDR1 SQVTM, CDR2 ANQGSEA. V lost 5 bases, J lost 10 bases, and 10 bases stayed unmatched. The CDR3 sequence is CSVSSPGQGIYTF. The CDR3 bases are TGCAGCGTTTCTTCCCCGGGACAGGGGATCTACACCTTC.

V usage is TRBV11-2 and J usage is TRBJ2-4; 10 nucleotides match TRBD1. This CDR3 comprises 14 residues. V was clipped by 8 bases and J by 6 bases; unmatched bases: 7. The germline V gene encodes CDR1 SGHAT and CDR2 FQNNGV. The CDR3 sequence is CASSKRDRGNIQYF. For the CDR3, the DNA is TGTGCCAGCTCCAAGAGGGACAGGGGAAACATTCAGTACTTC.

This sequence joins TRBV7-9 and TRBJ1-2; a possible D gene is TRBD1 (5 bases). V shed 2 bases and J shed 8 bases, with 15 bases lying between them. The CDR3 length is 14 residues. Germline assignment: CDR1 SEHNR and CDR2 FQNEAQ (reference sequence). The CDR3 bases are TGTGCCAGCAGCTTAAAGTCGGGGGAACAGGGCTACACCTTC. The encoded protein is CASSLKSGEQGYTF.

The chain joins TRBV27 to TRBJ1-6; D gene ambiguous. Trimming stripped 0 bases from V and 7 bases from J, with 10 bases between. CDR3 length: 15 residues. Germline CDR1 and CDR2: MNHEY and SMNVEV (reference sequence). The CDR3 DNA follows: TGTGCCAGCAGTTTATCGAGCCAAGCGAATTCACCCCTCCACTTT. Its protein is CASSLSSQANSPLHF.

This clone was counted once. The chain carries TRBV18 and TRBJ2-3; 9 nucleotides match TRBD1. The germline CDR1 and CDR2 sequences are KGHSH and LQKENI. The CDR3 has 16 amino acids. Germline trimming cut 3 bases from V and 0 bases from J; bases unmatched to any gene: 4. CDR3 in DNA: TGTGCCAGCTCACCGAACGGACAGGGGAGCACAGATACGCAGTATTTT. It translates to CASSPNGQGSTDTQYF.

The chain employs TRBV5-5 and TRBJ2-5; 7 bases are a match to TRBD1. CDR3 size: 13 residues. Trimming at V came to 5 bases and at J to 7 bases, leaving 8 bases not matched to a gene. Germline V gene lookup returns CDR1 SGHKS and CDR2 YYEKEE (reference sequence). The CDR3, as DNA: TGTGCCAGCAGGACAGGGTACCGGGGGACCCAGTACTTC. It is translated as CASRTGYRGTQYF.

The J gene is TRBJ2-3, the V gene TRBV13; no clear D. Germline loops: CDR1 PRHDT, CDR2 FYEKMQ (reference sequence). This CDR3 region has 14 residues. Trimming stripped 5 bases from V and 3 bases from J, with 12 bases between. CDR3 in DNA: TGTGCCAGCAGCCGGAAAGAGGTAACAGATACGCAGTATTTT. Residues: CASSRKEVTDTQYF. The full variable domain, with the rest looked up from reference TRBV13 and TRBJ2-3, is AAGVIQSPRHLIKEKRETATLKCYPIPRHDTVYWYQQGPGQDPQFLISFYEKMQSDKGSIPDRFSAQQFSDYHSELNMSSLELGDSALYFCASSRKEVTDTQYFGPGTRLTVL.

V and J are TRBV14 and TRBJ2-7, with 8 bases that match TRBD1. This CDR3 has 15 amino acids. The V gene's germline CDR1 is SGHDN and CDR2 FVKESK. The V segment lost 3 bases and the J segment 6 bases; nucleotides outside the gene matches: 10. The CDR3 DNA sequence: TGTGCCAGCAGCCACCCGGACAGGGAAGGAGGCGAGCAGTACTTC. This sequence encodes CASSHPDREGGEQYF.

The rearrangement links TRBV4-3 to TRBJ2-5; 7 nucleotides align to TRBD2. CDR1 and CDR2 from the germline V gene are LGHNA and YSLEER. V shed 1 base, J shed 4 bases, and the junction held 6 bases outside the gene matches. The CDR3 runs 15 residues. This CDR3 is CASSQGGGSGETQYF. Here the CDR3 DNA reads TGCGCCAGCAGCCAAGGGGGAGGGAGTGGAGAGACCCAGTACTTC.

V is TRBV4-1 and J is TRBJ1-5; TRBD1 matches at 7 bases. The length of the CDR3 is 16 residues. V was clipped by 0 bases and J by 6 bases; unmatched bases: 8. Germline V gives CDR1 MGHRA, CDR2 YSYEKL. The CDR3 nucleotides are TGCGCCAGCAGCCAAGATCCCCTACAGGGGTCTCAGCCCCAGCATTTT. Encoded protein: CASSQDPLQGSQPQHF.

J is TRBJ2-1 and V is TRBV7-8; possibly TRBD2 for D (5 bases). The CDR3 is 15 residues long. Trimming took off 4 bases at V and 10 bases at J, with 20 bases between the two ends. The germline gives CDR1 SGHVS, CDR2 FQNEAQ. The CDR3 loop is CASSSSLKGRMEQFF. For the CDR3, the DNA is TGTGCCAGCAGCTCCTCCCTGAAAGGGAGAATGGAGCAGTTCTTC.

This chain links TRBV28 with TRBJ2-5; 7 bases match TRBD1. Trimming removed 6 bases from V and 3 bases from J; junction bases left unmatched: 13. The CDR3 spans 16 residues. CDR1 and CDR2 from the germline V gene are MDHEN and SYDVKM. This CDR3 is CASRVLGRGYEETQYF. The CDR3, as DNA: TGTGCCAGCAGGGTTTTAGGCAGGGGGTATGAAGAGACCCAGTACTTC.

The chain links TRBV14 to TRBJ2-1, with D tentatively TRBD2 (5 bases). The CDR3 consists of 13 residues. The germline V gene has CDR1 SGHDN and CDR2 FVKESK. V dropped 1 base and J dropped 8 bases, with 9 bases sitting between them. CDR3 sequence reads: CASSQGLLDEQFF. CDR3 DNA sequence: TGTGCCAGCAGCCAAGGACTACTTGATGAGCAGTTCTTC.

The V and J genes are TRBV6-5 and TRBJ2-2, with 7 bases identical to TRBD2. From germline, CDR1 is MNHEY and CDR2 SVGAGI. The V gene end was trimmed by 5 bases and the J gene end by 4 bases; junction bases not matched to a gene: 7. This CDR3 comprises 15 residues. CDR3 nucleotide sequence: TGTGCCAGCAGTCCGGGACTATACCTCACCGGGGAGCTGTTTTTT. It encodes CASSPGLYLTGELFF.